Presented here are 3 T cell receptor beta chains from one specimen sequenced in a study of blood T cell repertoires in COVID-19. TCRdb keeps only in-frame clones here, not all; method: immunoSEQ multiplex PCR. The table shows about 220,000 clones, with around 90% occurring only once. Source material: PBMCs or T cells enriched from blood (not recorded which). These receptor sequences come from a woman in her 30s who had recovered from COVID-19.

This chain links TRBV7-2 with TRBJ1-1, with 12 nucleotides matching TRBD1. The CDR3 totals 17 residues. Germline lookup yields CDR1 SGHTA and CDR2 FQGNSA. Unmatched junction bases numbered 13, after V lost 5 bases and J lost 6 bases. The CDR3 here is CASSLPGQGAFIAEAFF. The CDR3 nucleotides are TGTGCCAGCAGCCTACCGGGACAGGGGGCATTTATCGCTGAAGCTTTCTTT.

This rearrangement joins TRBV2 to TRBJ2-4; a possible D gene is TRBD1 (7 bases). With 10 bases removed from V and 1 base from J, the gap between germline ends came to 17 bases. CDR3 length: 15 residues. The germline V gene encodes CDR1 SNHLY and CDR2 FYNNEI. CDR3 DNA: TGTGCCATGCTCAGGGGGGTGGAGGCCAAAAACATTCAGTACTTC. Its translation is CAMLRGVEAKNIQYF.

This chain links TRBV27 with TRBJ1-6; no definite D call. Trimming removed 2 bases from V and 6 bases from J, with 8 bases in between. The CDR3 extends over 14 amino acids. Germline V gives CDR1 MNHEY, CDR2 SMNVEV (reference sequence). CDR3 protein: CASSLPNGNSPLHF. CDR3 sequence (DNA): TGTGCCAGCAGTTTACCTAACGGTAATTCACCCCTCCACTTT.